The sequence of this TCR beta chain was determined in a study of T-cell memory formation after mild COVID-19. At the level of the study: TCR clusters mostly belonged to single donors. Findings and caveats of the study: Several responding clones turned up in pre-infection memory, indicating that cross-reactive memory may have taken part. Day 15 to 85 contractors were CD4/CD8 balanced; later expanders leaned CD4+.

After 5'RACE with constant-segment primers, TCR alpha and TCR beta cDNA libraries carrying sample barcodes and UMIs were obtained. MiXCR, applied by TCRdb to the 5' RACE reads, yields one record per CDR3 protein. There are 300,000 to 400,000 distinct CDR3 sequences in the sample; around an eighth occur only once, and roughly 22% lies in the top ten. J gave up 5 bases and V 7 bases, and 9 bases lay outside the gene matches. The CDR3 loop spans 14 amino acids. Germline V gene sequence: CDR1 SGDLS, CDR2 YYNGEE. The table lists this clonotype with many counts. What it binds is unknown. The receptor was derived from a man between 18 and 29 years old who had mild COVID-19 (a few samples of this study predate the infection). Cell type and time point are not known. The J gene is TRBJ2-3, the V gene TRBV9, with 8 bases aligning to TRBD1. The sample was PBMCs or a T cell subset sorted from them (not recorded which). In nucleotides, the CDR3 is TGTGCCAGCGCCAAAGGACAGGGAGGAGATACGCAGTATTTT. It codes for CASAKGQGGDTQYF.